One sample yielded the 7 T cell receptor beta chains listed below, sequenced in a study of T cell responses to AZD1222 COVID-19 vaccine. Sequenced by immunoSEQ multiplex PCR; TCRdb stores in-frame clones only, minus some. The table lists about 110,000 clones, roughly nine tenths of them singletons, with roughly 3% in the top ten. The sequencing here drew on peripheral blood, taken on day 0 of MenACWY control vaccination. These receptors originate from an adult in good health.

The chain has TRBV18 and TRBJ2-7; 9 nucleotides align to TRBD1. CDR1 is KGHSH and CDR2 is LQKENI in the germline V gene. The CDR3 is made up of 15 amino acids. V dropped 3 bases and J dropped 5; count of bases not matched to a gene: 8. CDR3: CASSPPGTGLHEQYF. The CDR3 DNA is TGTGCCAGCTCACCGCCCGGGACAGGGCTCCACGAGCAGTACTTC.

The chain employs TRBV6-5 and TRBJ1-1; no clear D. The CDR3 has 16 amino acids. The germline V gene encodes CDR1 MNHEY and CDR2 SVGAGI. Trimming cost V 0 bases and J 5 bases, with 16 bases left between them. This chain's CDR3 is CASSYSSSTLETEAFF. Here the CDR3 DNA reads TGTGCCAGCAGTTACTCCTCAAGCACCCTGGAGACTGAAGCTTTCTTT.

CDR3 nucleotides: TGTGCCAGCAGCTCAGGGGTGGTCAGGGGGCGGTCACCCCTCCACTTT. It codes for CASSSGVVRGRSPLHF. The V and J genes are TRBV13 and TRBJ1-6; TRBD1 matches 8 bases. This CDR3 contains 16 residues. CDR1 and CDR2 from the germline V gene are PRHDT and FYEKMQ (reference sequence). V was pared by 4 bases and J by 10 bases, with 12 bases of the junction left unmatched. The complete variable domain, with remaining parts taken from reference TRBV13 and TRBJ1-6, reads AAGVIQSPRHLIKEKRETATLKCYPIPRHDTVYWYQQGPGQDPQFLISFYEKMQSDKGSIPDRFSAQQFSDYHSELNMSSLELGDSALYFCASSSGVVRGRSPLHFGNGTRLTVT.

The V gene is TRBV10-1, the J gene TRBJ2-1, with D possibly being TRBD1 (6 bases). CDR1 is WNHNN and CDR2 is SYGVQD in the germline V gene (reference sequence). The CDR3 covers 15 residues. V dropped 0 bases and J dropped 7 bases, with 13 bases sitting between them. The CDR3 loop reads CASSESRQVGNEQFF. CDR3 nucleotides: TGCGCCAGCAGTGAGTCTAGACAGGTTGGGAATGAGCAGTTCTTC.

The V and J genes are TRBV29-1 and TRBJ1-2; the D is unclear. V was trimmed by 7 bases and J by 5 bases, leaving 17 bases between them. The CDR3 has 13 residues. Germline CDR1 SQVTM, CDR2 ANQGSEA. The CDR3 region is CSALSEAGYGYTF. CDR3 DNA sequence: TGCAGCGCCCTTTCGGAAGCGGGTTATGGCTACACCTTC.

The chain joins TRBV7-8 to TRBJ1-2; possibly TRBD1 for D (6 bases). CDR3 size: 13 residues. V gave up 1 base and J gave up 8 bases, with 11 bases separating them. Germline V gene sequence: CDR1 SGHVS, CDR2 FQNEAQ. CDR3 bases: TGTGCCAGCAGCTTAGGTCACAGGGACGGCTACACCTTC. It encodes CASSLGHRDGYTF.

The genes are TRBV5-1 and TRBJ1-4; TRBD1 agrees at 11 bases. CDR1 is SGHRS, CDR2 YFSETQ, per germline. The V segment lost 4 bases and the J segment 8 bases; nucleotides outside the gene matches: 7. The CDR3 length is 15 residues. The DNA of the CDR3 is TGCGCCAGCAGCGGGGGACAGGGGGTCATCGAAAAACTGTTTTTT. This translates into CASSGGQGVIEKLFF.